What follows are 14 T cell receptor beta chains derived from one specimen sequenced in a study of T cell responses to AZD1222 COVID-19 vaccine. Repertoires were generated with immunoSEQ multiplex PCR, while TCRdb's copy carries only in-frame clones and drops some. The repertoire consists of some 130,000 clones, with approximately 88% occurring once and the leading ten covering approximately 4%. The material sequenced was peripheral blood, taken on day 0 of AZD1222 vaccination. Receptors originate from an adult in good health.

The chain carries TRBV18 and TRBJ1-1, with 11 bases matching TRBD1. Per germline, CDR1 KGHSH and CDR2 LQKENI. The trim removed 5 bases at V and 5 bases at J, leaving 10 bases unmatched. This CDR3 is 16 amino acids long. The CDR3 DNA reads TGTGCCAGCTCATCCGGGACAGGGGGTTTAAAGACTGAAGCTTTCTTT. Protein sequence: CASSSGTGGLKTEAFF.

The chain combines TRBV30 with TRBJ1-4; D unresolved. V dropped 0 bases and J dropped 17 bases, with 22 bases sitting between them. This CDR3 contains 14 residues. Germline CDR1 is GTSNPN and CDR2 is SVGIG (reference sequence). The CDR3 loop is CAWSVGSVPGVRFF. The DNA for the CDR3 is TGTGCCTGGAGTGTAGGATCAGTGCCCGGAGTACGTTTTTTT. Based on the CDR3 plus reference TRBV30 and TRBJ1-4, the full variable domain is SQTIHQWPATLVQPVGSPLSLECTVEGTSNPNLYWYRQAAGRGLQLLFYSVGIGQISSEVPQNLSASRPQDRQFILSSKKLLLSDSGFYLCAWSVGSVPGVRFFGSGTQLSVL.

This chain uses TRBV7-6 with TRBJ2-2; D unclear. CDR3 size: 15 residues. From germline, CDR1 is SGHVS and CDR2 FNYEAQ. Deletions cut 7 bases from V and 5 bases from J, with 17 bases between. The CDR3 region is CASTVWGDGTGELFF. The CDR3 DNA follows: TGTGCCAGCACCGTTTGGGGTGATGGTACCGGGGAGCTGTTTTTT.

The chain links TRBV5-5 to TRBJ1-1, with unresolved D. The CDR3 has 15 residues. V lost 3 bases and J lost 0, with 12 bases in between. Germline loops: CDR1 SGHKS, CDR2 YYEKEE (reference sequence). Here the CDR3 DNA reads TGTGCCAGCAGCTCCCAGCCGGCTATGAACACTGAAGCTTTCTTT. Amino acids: CASSSQPAMNTEAFF.

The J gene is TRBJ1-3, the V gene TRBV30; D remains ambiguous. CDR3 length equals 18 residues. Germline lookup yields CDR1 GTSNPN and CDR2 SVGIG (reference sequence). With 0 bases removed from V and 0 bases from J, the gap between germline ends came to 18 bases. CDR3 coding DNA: TGTGCCTGGAGTGTACGTCAAGGACGGCGTCTCTCTGGAAACACCATATATTTT. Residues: CAWSVRQGRRLSGNTIYF.

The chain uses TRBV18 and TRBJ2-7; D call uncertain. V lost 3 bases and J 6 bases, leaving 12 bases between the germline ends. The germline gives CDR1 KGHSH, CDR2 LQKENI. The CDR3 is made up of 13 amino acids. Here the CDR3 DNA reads TGTGCCAGCTCACCTTCAGAAGCAGGCGAGCAGTACTTC. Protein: CASSPSEAGEQYF.

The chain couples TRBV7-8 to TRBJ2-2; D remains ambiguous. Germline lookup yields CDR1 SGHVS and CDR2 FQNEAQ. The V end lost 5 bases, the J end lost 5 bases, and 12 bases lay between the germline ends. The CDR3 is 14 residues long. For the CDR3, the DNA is TGTGCCAGCAGCCTTGTGGGTCGAACCGGGGAGCTGTTTTTT. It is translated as CASSLVGRTGELFF. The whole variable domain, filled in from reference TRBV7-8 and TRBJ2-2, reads GAGVSQSPRYKVAKRGQDVALRCDPISGHVSLFWYQQALGQGPEFLTYFQNEAQLDKSGLPSDRFFAERPEGSVSTLKIQRTQQEDSAVYLCASSLVGRTGELFFGEGSRLTVL.

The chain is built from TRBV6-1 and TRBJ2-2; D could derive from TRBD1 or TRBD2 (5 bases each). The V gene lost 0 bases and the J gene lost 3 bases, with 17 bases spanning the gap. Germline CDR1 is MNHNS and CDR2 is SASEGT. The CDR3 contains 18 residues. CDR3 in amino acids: CASSEAAYQGVYTGELFF. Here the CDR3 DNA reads TGTGCCAGCAGTGAAGCGGCGTACCAGGGAGTATACACCGGGGAGCTGTTTTTT.

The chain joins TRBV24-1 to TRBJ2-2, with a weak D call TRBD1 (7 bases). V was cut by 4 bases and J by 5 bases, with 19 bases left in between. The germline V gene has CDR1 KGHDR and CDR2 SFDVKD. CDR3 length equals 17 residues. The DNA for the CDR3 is TGTGCCACCAGTGACCCCCCGGAGGGGGCCTGGACCGGGGAGCTGTTTTTT. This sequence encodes CATSDPPEGAWTGELFF.

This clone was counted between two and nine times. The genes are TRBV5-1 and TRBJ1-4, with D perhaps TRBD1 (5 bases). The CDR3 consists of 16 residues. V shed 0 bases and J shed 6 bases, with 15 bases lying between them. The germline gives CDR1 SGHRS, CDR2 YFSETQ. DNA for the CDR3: TGCGCCAGCAGCTTGGCCGCCGGCAGGGTGGATGAAAAACTGTTTTTT. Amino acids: CASSLAAGRVDEKLFF.

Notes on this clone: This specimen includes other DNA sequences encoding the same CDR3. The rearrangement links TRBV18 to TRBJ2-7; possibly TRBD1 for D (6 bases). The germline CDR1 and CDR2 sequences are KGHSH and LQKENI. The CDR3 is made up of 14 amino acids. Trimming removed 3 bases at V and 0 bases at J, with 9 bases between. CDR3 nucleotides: TGTGCCAGCTCACCGACAGGCCTCTCCTACGAGCAGTACTTC. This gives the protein CASSPTGLSYEQYF.

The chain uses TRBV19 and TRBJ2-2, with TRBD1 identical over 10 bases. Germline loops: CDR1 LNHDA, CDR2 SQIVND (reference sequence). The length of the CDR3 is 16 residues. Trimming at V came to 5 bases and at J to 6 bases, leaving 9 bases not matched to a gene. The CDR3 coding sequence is TGTGCCAGTAGTGGACGGGACAGGGGTACGTCCGGGGAGCTGTTTTTT. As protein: CASSGRDRGTSGELFF. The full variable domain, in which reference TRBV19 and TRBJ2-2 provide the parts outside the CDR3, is DGGITQSPKYLFRKEGQNVTLSCEQNLNHDAMYWYRQDPGQGLRLIYYSQIVNDFQKGDIAEGYSVSREKKESFPLTVTSAQKNPTAFYLCASSGRDRGTSGELFFGEGSRLTVL.

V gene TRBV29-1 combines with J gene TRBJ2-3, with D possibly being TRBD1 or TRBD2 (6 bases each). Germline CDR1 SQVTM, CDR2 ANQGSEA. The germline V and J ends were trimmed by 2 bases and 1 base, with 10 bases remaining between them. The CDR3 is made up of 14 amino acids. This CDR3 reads CSVERGRGTDTQYF. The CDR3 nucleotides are TGCAGCGTTGAACGGGGGCGAGGCACAGATACGCAGTATTTT.

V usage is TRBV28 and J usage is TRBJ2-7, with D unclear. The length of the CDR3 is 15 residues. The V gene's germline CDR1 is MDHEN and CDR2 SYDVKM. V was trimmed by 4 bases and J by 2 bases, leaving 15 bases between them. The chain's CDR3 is CASSSRVLLTYEQYF. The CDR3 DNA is TGTGCCAGCAGTTCCCGGGTCCTACTAACCTACGAGCAGTACTTC. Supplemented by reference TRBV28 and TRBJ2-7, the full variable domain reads DVKVTQSSRYLVKRTGEKVFLECVQDMDHENMFWYRQDPGLGLRLIYFSYDVKMKEKGDIPEGYSVSREKKERFSLILESASTNQTSMYLCASSSRVLLTYEQYFGPGTRLTVT.